The rows below give T cell receptor beta chains drawn from one sample of a study of PD-L1 blockade in urothelial cancer. The method was immunoSEQ multiplex PCR; TCRdb's version includes in-frame clones alone and lacks a portion of them. The repertoire consists of over 65,000 clones, with under 90% occurring once and the leading ten covering approximately 4.5%. Here the sequenced sample was PBMCs, taken around atezolizumab (anti-PD-L1) treatment. All receptors come from a man aged 70-80 years with urothelial cancer. CDR3s include the opening cysteine and the closing phenylalanine or tryptophan. The D gene is left open where the match is weak. Size tells how often a clone was seen (once, few, many) or the class of an expanded clone, and some rows leave it out.

>TRBV5-1|TRBJ1-1|NA|NA
TGCGCCAGCAGCTTTCAGGGCAGTGAAGCTTTCTTT
CASSFQGSEAFF
>TRBV6-5|TRBJ1-5|NA|NA
TGTGCCAGCAGTAATCGACAGTTTAGCAATCAGCCCCAGCATTTT
CASSNRQFSNQPQHF
>TRBV5-1|TRBJ2-7|TRBD2|NA
TGCGCCAGCAGCTTGGGCGGGAGGGCCATCCACGAGCAGTACTTC
CASSLGGRAIHEQYF
>TRBV5-1|TRBJ1-2|NA|NA
TGCGCCAGCAGCTTGGGTACGACTCTAAAGGACTATGGCTACACCTTC
CASSLGTTLKDYGYTF
>TRBV19|TRBJ2-7|NA|NA
TGTGCCAGTACGACAGAACCCCTCTCCTACGAGCAGTACTTC
CASTTEPLSYEQYF
>TRBV18|TRBJ2-4|NA|once
TGTGCCAGCTCACCACCGGAGCGAGCCAAAAACATTCAGTACTTC
CASSPPERAKNIQYF
>TRBV11-2|TRBJ1-1|NA|once
TGTGCCAGCAGCTTAGATGGGGGCGCTGAAGCTTTCTTT
CASSLDGGAEAFF
>TRBV5-4|TRBJ2-5|NA|NA
TGTGCCAGCAGCAACGGCGGGTGGGCAAAAGAGACCCAGTACTTC
CASSNGGWAKETQYF
>TRBV9|TRBJ1-2|TRBD1|NA
TGTGCCAGCAGCGCTCTAGACCAGACAGGGCGGTACGGCTACACCTTC
CASSALDQTGRYGYTF
>TRBV7-9|TRBJ2-5|TRBD2|NA
TGTGCCAGCAGCCGAAACCCCCCGGCGGGAGAGGTTGAGACCCAGTACTTC
CASSRNPPAGEVETQYF
>TRBV7-2|TRBJ2-7|NA|NA
TGTGCCAGCAGCTCAAACAGGGACCATTCCTACGAGCAGTACTTC
CASSSNRDHSYEQYF
>TRBV5-1|TRBJ2-1|TRBD2|NA
TGCGCCAGCAGCTTGGATGGGACTAGCGGGTGGAATGAGCAGTTCTTC
CASSLDGTSGWNEQFF
>TRBV28|TRBJ1-3|TRBD1|NA
TGTGCCAGCAGTTTCCGTTCAGGGGGCTTTGGAAACACCATATATTTT
CASSFRSGGFGNTIYF
>TRBV2|TRBJ1-1|TRBD1|NA
TGTGCCACCGAGGGACAGTCCAACACTGAAGCTTTCTTT
CATEGQSNTEAFF
>TRBV6-1|TRBJ2-5|NA|NA
TGTGCCAGCAGAGTCCGGGGGTTGACCCAGTACTTC
CASRVRGLTQYF
>TRBV11-3|TRBJ2-2|NA|NA
TGTGCCAGCAGCTTTGGACAGTACACCGGGGAGCTGTTTTTT
CASSFGQYTGELFF
>TRBV9|TRBJ2-1|NA|NA
TGTGCCAGCAGCGTAGATCACATCAGCTCCTACAATGAGCAGTTCTTC
CASSVDHISSYNEQFF
>TRBV29-1|TRBJ1-1|NA|few
TGCAGCGTGGGCTTTGATACCAACACTGAAGCTTTCTTT
CSVGFDTNTEAFF
>TRBV28|TRBJ2-1|NA|NA
TGTGCCAGCACCTCAAACTACGGTGAGCAGTTCTTC
CASTSNYGEQFF
>TRBV10-3|TRBJ1-1|NA|few
TGTGCCATCAGTGAGTCGGTAGTCTTAAACACTGAAGCTTTCTTT
CAISESVVLNTEAFF
>TRBV5-4|TRBJ2-1|TRBD2|NA
TGTGCCAGCAGCTCCCCTGCAATAAGACTAGCGTACTCCTACAATGAGCAGTTCTTC
CASSSPAIRLAYSYNEQFF
>TRBV5-1|TRBJ2-5|TRBD1|once
TGCGCCAGCAGCACAGGGGGCTTCCAAGAGACCCAGTACTTC
CASSTGGFQETQYF
>TRBV13|TRBJ2-7|TRBD1|NA
TGTGCCAGCAGCTTAAGGACAGGGATATCCTACGAGCAGTACTTC
CASSLRTGISYEQYF
>TRBV28|TRBJ1-3|TRBD1|NA
TGTGCCAGCAGTACAGGGGGTAACGGAAACACCATATATTTT
CASSTGGNGNTIYF
>TRBV13|TRBJ2-1|NA|NA
TGTGCCAGCAGCTCGCACGGTAACAATGAGCAGTTCTTC
CASSSHGNNEQFF
>TRBV18|TRBJ2-6|TRBD2|NA
TGTGCCAGCTCACCACCGAGCGGGAGGGTCTCTGGGGCCAACGTCCTGACTTTC
CASSPPSGRVSGANVLTF
>TRBV19|TRBJ2-3|NA|once
TGTGCCAGTAGCAGGACTCCGACTAGCACAGATACGCAGTATTTT
CASSRTPTSTDTQYF
>TRBV15|TRBJ2-2|NA|NA
TGTGCCACTACCGGGACTGCGAACACCGGGGAGCTGTTTTTT
CATTGTANTGELFF
>TRBV10-3|TRBJ1-1|TRBD1|NA
TGTGCCATCAGAAACAGGGGAAGGGTAGAGACTGAAGCTTTCTTT
CAIRNRGRVETEAFF
>TRBV28|TRBJ1-5|NA|NA
TGTGCCAGCAGGATATCGGGGAAGATGGGCAATCAGCCCCAGCATTTT
CASRISGKMGNQPQHF
>TRBV28|TRBJ1-2|TRBD1|NA
TGTGCCAGCAGCCGACAGGGAGACTATGGCTACACCTTC
CASSRQGDYGYTF
>TRBV7-6|TRBJ2-2|TRBD2|NA
TGTGCCAGCAGCAAGATAGCGGGAGGGCAAATAAATACCGGGGAGCTGTTTTTT
CASSKIAGGQINTGELFF
>TRBV5-1|TRBJ2-7|TRBD2|NA
TGCGCCAGCAGCTTGGACGGGCGGGGGGAAAACGAGCAGTACTTC
CASSLDGRGENEQYF
>TRBV6-7|TRBJ1-2|NA|NA
TGTGCCAGCAGTTACGGGGGCATATACTCTGATGGCTACACCTTC
CASSYGGIYSDGYTF
>TRBV10-2|TRBJ1-5|NA|NA
TGCGCCAGCAGTGAGTCGAAGGGGAATAGCAATCAGCCCCAGCATTTT
CASSESKGNSNQPQHF
>TRBV5-5|TRBJ1-2|TRBD1|NA
TGTGCCAGCAGCTTGGGACAGGGAGCGAACTATGGCTACACCTTC
CASSLGQGANYGYTF
>TRBV11-2|TRBJ1-2|NA|NA
TGTGCCAGCAGCGAGGGCTATGGCTACACCTTC
CASSEGYGYTF
>TRBV9|TRBJ2-7|NA|once
TGTGCCAGCAGCGTAGATGGCTTAAGCTACGAGCAGTACTTC
CASSVDGLSYEQYF
>TRBV9|TRBJ1-1|TRBD1|NA
TGTGCCAGCAGCGTCGGACAGGGAAAGTATGAAGCTTTCTTT
CASSVGQGKYEAFF
>TRBV5-4|TRBJ2-1|TRBD2|NA
TGTGCCAGCAGCTATGGATCGGTAGCGGGACCCTACAATGAGCAGTTCTTC
CASSYGSVAGPYNEQFF
>TRBV4-1|TRBJ2-1|TRBD1|NA
TGCGCCAGCAGCCAAGCCGGACAGGGTGTTAATGAGCAGTTCTTC
CASSQAGQGVNEQFF
>TRBV7-6|TRBJ2-7|NA|NA
TGTGCCAGCAGCTTAGGGCCCGCCGGGACACAGCACTACGAGCAGTACTTC
CASSLGPAGTQHYEQYF
>TRBV7-8|TRBJ2-3|TRBD2|NA
TGTGCCAGCAGCCTGCTTATCAAAGGTATGGCGGGAGCCGGAGATACGCAGTATTTT
CASSLLIKGMAGAGDTQYF
>TRBV5-1|TRBJ2-3|NA|NA
TGCGCCAGCAGCCGGGAGCGTAGCACAGATACGCAGTATTTT
CASSRERSTDTQYF
>TRBV28|TRBJ2-2|NA|NA
TGTGCCAGCAGTTCCCTCCCTCCCGGGGAGCTGTTTTTT
CASSSLPPGELFF
>TRBV15|TRBJ2-7|NA|NA
TGTGCCACCAGCAGAAGCCACAGGGAGTACGAGCAGTACTTC
CATSRSHREYEQYF
>TRBV28|TRBJ2-5|NA|once
TGTGCCAGCAGCAACATAGGCGGACAGCCGAGGCGGACCCAGTACTTC
CASSNIGGQPRRTQYF
>TRBV28|TRBJ2-1|TRBD1|NA
TGTGCCAGCAGCAACGGTGGGGGTGGCAGGGGGAAGGAGCAGTTCTTC
CASSNGGGGRGKEQFF
>TRBV15|TRBJ1-2|TRBD1|once
TGTGCCACCAGCAGGCCGGGGACAGACTTGAACTATGGCTACACCTTC
CATSRPGTDLNYGYTF
>TRBV5-1|TRBJ1-1|NA|NA
TGCGCCAGCGCCCCGGAGGGCGTCTCTAACACTGAAGCTTTCTTT
CASAPEGVSNTEAFF
>TRBV27|TRBJ2-1|TRBD2|NA
TGTGCCAGCAGTTTAGGGCGTCCAGTCGGACTAGCGGGCGATGAGCAGTTCTTC
CASSLGRPVGLAGDEQFF
>TRBV5-1|TRBJ2-5|NA|few
TGCGCCAGCAGCTTGTGGAGGGATGAGACCCAGTACTTC
CASSLWRDETQYF
>TRBV6-8|TRBJ1-1|TRBD1|NA
TGTGCCAGCAAAAGGCGGGACAGGGAGCACACTGAAGCTTTCTTT
CASKRRDREHTEAFF